The TCR beta chain described here comes from a study of blood T cell repertoires in COVID-19. TCRdb's copy holds only in-frame clones and misses some; the assay was immunoSEQ multiplex PCR. The sample has roughly 250,000 clones, 82% seen once. Sequencing was performed on peripheral blood. The origin of this receptor is a woman aged 80 or older with active or convalescent COVID-19.

The CDR3 sequence is CASSLGLAGGLHETQYF. CDR3 nucleotides: TGCGCCAGCAGCCTGGGACTAGCGGGAGGGCTTCACGAGACCCAGTACTTC. V gene TRBV5-1 combines with J gene TRBJ2-5; TRBD2 matches 16 bases. Trimming took 4 bases from V and 5 from J; bases not matched to a gene: 8. CDR3 size: 17 residues. Germline V gene lookup returns CDR1 SGHRS and CDR2 YFSETQ.